Listed here are 25 T cell receptor beta chains from one sample, sequenced in a study of blood T cell repertoires in COVID-19. The data were produced by immunoSEQ multiplex PCR, yet TCRdb's version contains in-frame clones alone and is incomplete. The table includes tens of thousands of clones, approximately 90% detected once. Sample: peripheral blood. The receptors shown here come from a man in his sixties with acute or convalescent COVID-19.

This clone was found once. This chain uses TRBV9 with TRBJ2-3; the D is unclear. The V and J ends lost 0 bases and 0 bases respectively, with 8 bases between them. This CDR3 has 15 residues. Germline-derived CDR1 and CDR2 are SGDLS and YYNGEE. The CDR3 DNA reads as TGTGCCAGCAGCGTAGAGAGGCGGAGCACAGATACGCAGTATTTT. This gives the protein CASSVERRSTDTQYF.

This rearrangement joins TRBV6-5 to TRBJ1-5, with 7 bases aligning to TRBD1. V lost 2 bases to trimming and J lost 11 bases; unmatched junction nucleotides: 6. The CDR3 consists of 13 residues. The V gene's germline CDR1 is MNHEY and CDR2 SVGAGI. CDR3 region: CASSYAGGMAQHF. CDR3 nucleotides: TGTGCCAGCAGTTACGCAGGGGGTATGGCCCAGCATTTT.

This clone has only one observation. V and J are TRBV12-3 or TRBV12-4 and TRBJ1-5; tentative D call: TRBD1 (6 bases). The CDR3 is 13 amino acids. Trimming took off 3 bases at V and 7 bases at J, with 10 bases between the two ends. This CDR3 reads CASSFNRGQPQHF. The CDR3, as DNA: TGTGCCAGCAGTTTTAATAGGGGGCAGCCCCAGCATTTT.

The J gene is TRBJ2-4, the V gene TRBV2, with TRBD1 as a possible D gene (5 bases). Germline V gene lookup returns CDR1 SNHLY and CDR2 FYNNEI. V lost 6 bases, J lost 7 bases, and 10 bases lay in between. CDR3 size: 12 residues. CDR3 protein: CASRDTFNIQYF. In DNA form, the CDR3 reads TGTGCCAGCAGGGACACTTTTAACATTCAGTACTTC.

The chain employs TRBV5-5 and TRBJ2-1; tentatively, D is TRBD1 (5 bases). This CDR3 comprises 16 residues. Germline CDR1 SGHKS, CDR2 YYEKEE (reference sequence). V lost 4 bases, J lost 2 bases, and 16 bases lay in between. Written as DNA, the CDR3 is TGTGCCAGCAGCACAGGTGGCCTCCCTCCCTACAATGAGCAGTTCTTC. Amino acids: CASSTGGLPPYNEQFF.

The gene calls are TRBV11-2 and TRBJ1-1, with D unclear. CDR1 is SGHAT and CDR2 is FQNNGV in the germline V gene. The CDR3 length is 13 residues. V gave up 3 bases and J gave up 10 bases, with 15 bases separating them. Written as DNA, the CDR3 is TGTGCCAGCAGCTTCGGCCTTTCTCGGGGAGCTTTCTTT. This gives the protein CASSFGLSRGAFF.

The genes are TRBV11-2 and TRBJ2-7; possibly TRBD1 for D (6 bases). V lost 1 base to trimming and J lost 3 bases, with 13 bases between them. This CDR3 spans 15 amino acids. Germline V lookup: CDR1 SGHAT, CDR2 FQNNGV. Here the CDR3 DNA reads TGTGCCAGCAGCTTAGCCCCGGACAGATTCTACGAGCAGTACGTC. Its protein product is CASSLAPDRFYEQYV.

The V call is TRBV19, the J call TRBJ2-5; 9 bases are a match to TRBD1. CDR1 and CDR2 from the germline V gene are LNHDA and SQIVND (reference sequence). The ends lost 6 bases at V and 3 bases at J; junction bases unmatched: 8. The CDR3 runs 15 residues. The CDR3 DNA reads TGTGCCAGTAGCCTCCATGGGACAGGGAAAGAGACCCAGTACTTC. It specifies CASSLHGTGKETQYF.

The CDR3 spells CASSLLAASAGELFF. CDR3 nucleotides: TGTGCCAGCAGTCTTCTAGCGGCCTCCGCCGGGGAGCTGTTTTTT. The rearrangement joins TRBV7-8 to TRBJ2-2; 7 nucleotides line up with TRBD2. CDR1 and CDR2 from the germline V gene are SGHVS and FQNEAQ. V trimming: 6 bases; J trimming: 6 bases; junction bases outside the gene matches: 10. This CDR3 spans 15 amino acids.

The V call is TRBV6-5, the J call TRBJ1-3; 7 bases match TRBD1. The germline gives CDR1 MNHEY, CDR2 SVGAGI. The CDR3 totals 16 residues. V lost 0 bases, J lost 5 bases, and 7 bases stayed unmatched. The CDR3 protein is CASSYSPGTVRNTIYF. CDR3 nucleotide sequence: TGTGCCAGCAGTTACTCCCCCGGGACAGTACGAAACACCATATATTTT.

The chain links TRBV2 to TRBJ2-2; TRBD2 agrees at 10 bases. Germline V gene data show CDR1 as SNHLY and CDR2 as FYNNEI. This CDR3 has 14 amino acids. The ends lost 9 bases at V and 4 bases at J; junction bases unmatched: 5. The CDR3: CARSGRAPTGELFF. The CDR3 nucleotides are TGTGCCAGAAGCGGGAGGGCTCCCACCGGGGAGCTGTTTTTT.

CDR3 nucleotides: TGTGCCAGCAGCTTTCACAGGGGGCTGAACGAGCAGTACTTC. Protein: CASSFHRGLNEQYF. The chain links TRBV3-1 (or the pseudogene TRBV3-2) to TRBJ2-7; 9 nucleotides align to TRBD1. Germline V lookup: CDR1 LGHDT, CDR2 YNNKEL (reference sequence). There are 14 residues in the CDR3. V dropped 5 bases and J dropped 5; count of bases not matched to a gene: 7.

The V gene is TRBV4-1, the J gene TRBJ1-6; TRBD1 matches at 7 bases. The ends lost 2 bases at V and 5 bases at J; junction bases unmatched: 9. CDR1 and CDR2 (germline): MGHRA, YSYEKL. This CDR3 has 17 amino acids. DNA for the CDR3: TGCGCCAGCAGCCAACTCGACAGGGTTCTTGATAATTCACCCCTCCACTTT. Residues: CASSQLDRVLDNSPLHF.

CDR3 region: CASTTGEIGSEQYF. The CDR3 DNA sequence: TGTGCCAGCACGACGGGAGAAATAGGGAGCGAGCAGTACTTC. J is TRBJ2-7 and V is TRBV9; tentative D call: TRBD2 (6 bases). Trimming stripped 6 bases from V and 6 bases from J, with 19 bases between. The CDR3 runs 14 residues. Germline V gene data show CDR1 as SGDLS and CDR2 as YYNGEE. Combining the CDR3 with reference TRBV9 and TRBJ2-7 gives the whole variable domain DSGVTQTPKHLITATGQRVTLRCSPRSGDLSVYWYQQSLDQGLQFLIQYYNGEERAKGNILERFSAQQFPDLHSELNLSSLELGDSALYFCASTTGEIGSEQYFGPGTRLTVT.

The chain recombines TRBV6-1 with TRBJ2-3, with D tentatively TRBD2 (6 bases). Between the trimmed V and J ends, which lost 2 bases and 0 bases, there was a span of 15 bases. Germline values: CDR1 MNHNS, CDR2 SASEGT. This CDR3 is 17 amino acids long. The CDR3 sequence: CASSERRAVTSTDTQYF. The CDR3 nucleotides read TGTGCCAGCAGTGAACGGAGGGCAGTTACTAGCACAGATACGCAGTATTTT.

The chain combines TRBV19 with TRBJ2-1; 12 positions match TRBD2. From germline, CDR1 is LNHDA and CDR2 SQIVND (reference sequence). The CDR3 is 14 residues long. The ends lost 5 bases at V and 8 bases at J; junction bases unmatched: 4. CDR3: CASSDLAGGDEQFF. In DNA form, the CDR3 reads TGTGCCAGTAGTGACCTAGCGGGAGGGGATGAGCAGTTCTTC.

CDR3 coding DNA: TGCAGTGCTTGGCGGTCCTACGAGCAGTACTTC. It is translated as CSAWRSYEQYF. The chain has TRBV20-1 and TRBJ2-7; D is unresolved. The V and J ends lost 5 bases and 1 base respectively, with 6 bases between them. The CDR3 has 11 residues. Germline V gives CDR1 DFQATT, CDR2 SNEGSKA (reference sequence).

This chain uses TRBV6-5 with TRBJ2-5, with 11 bases lining up with TRBD2. Trimming removed 6 bases from V and 2 bases from J; junction bases left unmatched: 5. The length of the CDR3 is 15 residues. The germline V gene encodes CDR1 MNHEY and CDR2 SVGAGI. CDR3 bases: TGTGCCAGCAGCCTGGGACTAGCGGTTCAAGAGACCCAGTACTTC. Translation gives CASSLGLAVQETQYF.

The chain has TRBV3-1 (or the pseudogene TRBV3-2) and TRBJ2-3; TRBD2 might be the D (6 bases). Trimming cost V 6 bases and J 4 bases, with 14 bases left between them. This CDR3 region has 14 residues. Germline CDR1 and CDR2: LGHDT and YNNKEL (reference sequence). The CDR3 loop is CASRSLASADTQYF. DNA of the CDR3: TGTGCCAGCAGATCTCTAGCTAGCGCAGATACGCAGTATTTT.

A remark on this clone: The junction does not match germline at one end; this may be a read error. The gene calls are TRBV6-1 and TRBJ2-5, with 8 bases matching TRBD1. The CDR3 spans 14 residues. The V gene's germline CDR1 is MNHNS and CDR2 SASEGT. The CDR3 region has the DNA TGTGCCAGCAATGAACCGACAGGGGCGGGGACCCAGTACTTC. Translating gives CASNEPTGAGTQYF.

The rearrangement joins TRBV9 to TRBJ2-1; possible D gene TRBD2, 6 bases. Trimming took 0 bases from V and 7 from J, leaving 11 bases between them. CDR1 and CDR2 (germline): SGDLS, YYNGEE. This CDR3 has 14 residues. DNA for the CDR3: TGTGCCAGCAGCGTAGGCGGGAAGCGGAATGAGCAGTTCTTC. Translation: CASSVGGKRNEQFF. Full variable domain (outside the CDR3, taken from reference TRBV9 and TRBJ2-1): DSGVTQTPKHLITATGQRVTLRCSPRSGDLSVYWYQQSLDQGLQFLIQYYNGEERAKGNILERFSAQQFPDLHSELNLSSLELGDSALYFCASSVGGKRNEQFFGPGTRLTVL.

This clone was observed a handful of times. The chain uses TRBV7-9 and TRBJ2-5; maybe TRBD2 (6 bases). The CDR3 consists of 14 residues. Germline V gene sequence: CDR1 SEHNR, CDR2 FQNEAQ (reference sequence). Trimming pared 3 bases from V and 3 bases from J, leaving 11 bases between. CDR3 region: CASSFPGRKETQYF. The CDR3 DNA is TGTGCCAGCAGCTTCCCAGGGAGGAAAGAGACCCAGTACTTC.

This chain connects TRBV3-1 (or the pseudogene TRBV3-2) to TRBJ1-6; D not resolved. The CDR3 is made up of 13 amino acids. Trimming took off 3 bases at V and 7 bases at J, with 7 bases between the two ends. Germline values: CDR1 LGHDT, CDR2 YNNKEL (reference sequence). The CDR3 is CASSQKSNSPLHF. In nucleotides, the CDR3 is TGTGCCAGCAGCCAGAAAAGCAATTCACCCCTCCACTTT.

The chain uses TRBV6-5 and TRBJ2-1; 9 nucleotides agree with TRBD2. This CDR3 contains 15 residues. CDR1 is MNHEY and CDR2 is SVGAGI in the germline V gene. Trimming cost V 6 bases and J 6 bases; bases outside gene matches: 9. The CDR3 loop reads CASRTGTSFGNEQFF. CDR3 nucleotide sequence: TGTGCCAGCAGGACCGGGACTAGCTTCGGCAATGAGCAGTTCTTC.

CDR3 amino acids: CASSRGQGTSSYNSPLHF. The CDR3 DNA is TGCGCCAGCAGCCGGGGACAGGGGACGAGCTCCTATAATTCACCCCTCCACTTT. The V and J genes are TRBV5-1 and TRBJ1-6; 10 nucleotides line up with TRBD1. CDR3 length: 18 amino acids. J lost 0 bases, V lost 4 bases, and 7 bases had no gene match. CDR1 SGHRS and CDR2 YFSETQ come from the germline V gene.